These T cell receptor beta chains were read from a single sample in a study of technical replicates of blood from a handful of donors. Here immunoSEQ multiplex PCR was the method, and the copy in TCRdb shows in-frame clones only, minus some. Of approximately 12,000 clones detected, approximately 96% appear once; the ten largest clones hold about 7.1%. What was sequenced was PBMCs. Every receptor here comes from a human donor in good health. Both conserved end residues are part of each CDR3. D genes are given only for firm matches. Some rows have no size entry. The others give once, few or many, or a class for an expanded clone.

j_gene: TRBJ2-2
abundance: NA
d_gene: TRBD2
v_gene: TRBV4-2
CDR3nt: TGTGCCAGCAGCCAAGAAGGGCCAGCGGGGACCACCGGGGAGCTGTTTTTT
CDR3aa: CASSQEGPAGTTGELFF

j_gene: TRBJ2-2
abundance: NA
d_gene: NA
v_gene: TRBV27
CDR3nt: TGTGCCAGCAGTTTGGTGTCCACATCAGGGACCGGGGAGCTGTTTTTT
CDR3aa: CASSLVSTSGTGELFF

j_gene: TRBJ2-1
abundance: NA
d_gene: TRBD2
v_gene: TRBV7-7
CDR3nt: TGTGCCAGCAGCCAACTAGCGGGAGGACTGGAGCAGTTCTTC
CDR3aa: CASSQLAGGLEQFF

j_gene: TRBJ2-7
abundance: NA
d_gene: NA
v_gene: TRBV9
CDR3nt: TGTGCCAGCAGCGTAGATACTAGTACCTACGAGCAGTACTTC
CDR3aa: CASSVDTSTYEQYF

j_gene: TRBJ1-5
abundance: NA
d_gene: NA
v_gene: TRBV6-1
CDR3nt: TGTGCCAGCAGTGACAGGGTCAATCAGCCCCAGCATTTT
CDR3aa: CASSDRVNQPQHF

j_gene: TRBJ2-1
abundance: NA
d_gene: TRBD2
v_gene: TRBV29-1
CDR3nt: TGCAGCGTCGAGAGGACTAGCGGGGGGAATGAGCAGTTCTTC
CDR3aa: CSVERTSGGNEQFF

j_gene: TRBJ2-7
abundance: NA
d_gene: TRBD2
v_gene: TRBV11-2
CDR3nt: TGTGCCAGCAGCTCCCCCCTAGCGGGTGTCTACGAGCAGTACTTC
CDR3aa: CASSSPLAGVYEQYF

j_gene: TRBJ2-5
abundance: NA
d_gene: TRBD2
v_gene: TRBV6-5
CDR3nt: TGTGCCAGCAGTTACTCGATGATTAGCGGGTTCGAGACCCAGTACTTC
CDR3aa: CASSYSMISGFETQYF

j_gene: TRBJ1-2
abundance: NA
d_gene: NA
v_gene: TRBV4-2
CDR3nt: TGTGCCAGCAGCCAAGTTTTGTGGCGAGGGAAGGCAGGTAAAGGCTACACCTTC
CDR3aa: CASSQVLWRGKAGKGYTF

j_gene: TRBJ1-5
abundance: NA
d_gene: TRBD1
v_gene: TRBV6-1
CDR3nt: TGTGCCAGCAAAGGGACAGGGGGCTACAATCAGCCCCAGCATTTT
CDR3aa: CASKGTGGYNQPQHF

j_gene: TRBJ2-7
abundance: NA
d_gene: TRBD2
v_gene: TRBV28
CDR3nt: TGTGCCAGCAGTTCGATGGGGATGGCGGGAGGGTACGAGCAGTACTTC
CDR3aa: CASSSMGMAGGYEQYF

j_gene: TRBJ2-7
abundance: NA
d_gene: NA
v_gene: TRBV6-5
CDR3nt: TGTGCCAGCAGTTACTCGATCAGGGGATCCTACGAGCAGTACTTC
CDR3aa: CASSYSIRGSYEQYF

j_gene: TRBJ2-3
abundance: NA
d_gene: TRBD2
v_gene: TRBV7-2
CDR3nt: TGTGCCAGCAGCCTGGGGACTAGCGGTGTTACGCAGTATTTT
CDR3aa: CASSLGTSGVTQYF

j_gene: TRBJ1-1
abundance: NA
d_gene: NA
v_gene: TRBV7-9
CDR3nt: TGTGCCAGCAGCTTAGAAGGGGGCACTGAAGCTTTCTTT
CDR3aa: CASSLEGGTEAFF

j_gene: TRBJ2-7
abundance: NA
d_gene: TRBD2
v_gene: TRBV5-1
CDR3nt: TGCGCCAGCAGCTTGGGGGTAGCGGGAGACTACGAGCAGTACTTC
CDR3aa: CASSLGVAGDYEQYF

j_gene: TRBJ1-1
abundance: once
d_gene: NA
v_gene: TRBV6-4
CDR3nt: TGTGCCAGCAGTGCAGGGATTTACACTGAAGCTTTCTTT
CDR3aa: CASSAGIYTEAFF

j_gene: TRBJ1-5
abundance: NA
d_gene: NA
v_gene: TRBV2
CDR3nt: TGTGCCAGCAGTTGGGAGAGCAATCAGCCCCAGCATTTT
CDR3aa: CASSWESNQPQHF

j_gene: TRBJ2-1
abundance: once
d_gene: TRBD2
v_gene: TRBV6-1
CDR3nt: TGTGCCAGCAGTATCGGGGGAGGGTCCAATGAGCAGTTCTTC
CDR3aa: CASSIGGGSNEQFF

j_gene: TRBJ2-1
abundance: NA
d_gene: NA
v_gene: TRBV9
CDR3nt: TGTGCCAGCAGCCCTCAGGGCTACAATGAGCAGTTCTTC
CDR3aa: CASSPQGYNEQFF

j_gene: TRBJ2-7
abundance: NA
d_gene: TRBD2
v_gene: TRBV10-3
CDR3nt: TGTGCCATCAGTGAGGGGACTAGCGGGGGCTACGAGCAGTACTTC
CDR3aa: CAISEGTSGGYEQYF

j_gene: TRBJ2-2
abundance: NA
d_gene: TRBD2
v_gene: TRBV7-9
CDR3nt: TGTGCCAGCAGCCCGCTAGCGGGAGCCGGGGAGCTGTTTTTT
CDR3aa: CASSPLAGAGELFF

j_gene: TRBJ1-1
abundance: NA
d_gene: NA
v_gene: TRBV5-1
CDR3nt: TGCGCCAGCAGCTTCGGGGATCTTTGGGAAGCTTTCTTT
CDR3aa: CASSFGDLWEAFF

j_gene: TRBJ2-1
abundance: NA
d_gene: TRBD1
v_gene: TRBV30
CDR3nt: TGTGCCTGGAGTGTACGAGGGGGCAGCAGCGATGAGCAGTTCTTC
CDR3aa: CAWSVRGGSSDEQFF

j_gene: TRBJ2-3
abundance: NA
d_gene: NA
v_gene: TRBV7-9
CDR3nt: TGTGCCAGCAGCCCCCAGGGCGGACCACACACAGATACGCAGTATTTT
CDR3aa: CASSPQGGPHTDTQYF

j_gene: TRBJ1-2
abundance: NA
d_gene: TRBD1
v_gene: TRBV28
CDR3nt: TGTGCCAGCAGTTTATCGGACAGGGGTAATGGCTACACCTTC
CDR3aa: CASSLSDRGNGYTF

j_gene: TRBJ2-7
abundance: NA
d_gene: NA
v_gene: TRBV10-2
CDR3nt: TGCGCCAGCAGCCTGGGCAGGGCCTACGAGCAGTACTTC
CDR3aa: CASSLGRAYEQYF

j_gene: TRBJ2-7
abundance: NA
d_gene: TRBD2
v_gene: TRBV9
CDR3nt: TGTGCCAGCAGCGTAGAGGTAGCGGGAGCGGGTGAGCAGTACTTC
CDR3aa: CASSVEVAGAGEQYF

j_gene: TRBJ2-7
abundance: NA
d_gene: NA
v_gene: TRBV6-5
CDR3nt: TGTGCCAGCCTCCATGGGGCCGAGCAGTACTTC
CDR3aa: CASLHGAEQYF

j_gene: TRBJ2-7
abundance: NA
d_gene: TRBD2
v_gene: TRBV5-1
CDR3nt: TGCGCCAGCAGCTTGACTTCTAGCGGGGGCTACGAGCAGTACTTC
CDR3aa: CASSLTSSGGYEQYF

j_gene: TRBJ2-7
abundance: NA
d_gene: TRBD2
v_gene: TRBV5-1
CDR3nt: TGCGCCAGCAGCCTTCTTGGACTAGCGGGAGACGAGCAGTACTTC
CDR3aa: CASSLLGLAGDEQYF

j_gene: TRBJ2-1
abundance: NA
d_gene: TRBD1
v_gene: TRBV5-1
CDR3nt: TGCGCCAGCAGCTTGGGGGAAATACAGGGGGCCGGGGAGCAGTTCTTC
CDR3aa: CASSLGEIQGAGEQFF

j_gene: TRBJ2-2
abundance: once
d_gene: NA
v_gene: TRBV6-1
CDR3nt: TGTGCCAGCAGTGCGCAGCCGGGACAAAACACCGGGGAGCTGTTTTTT
CDR3aa: CASSAQPGQNTGELFF